A single sample gave rise to the 15 T cell receptor beta chains below, sequenced in a study of blood T cell repertoires in COVID-19. TCRdb's table, derived via immunoSEQ multiplex PCR, lists solely in-frame clones and lacks some. This repertoire shows about 75,000 clones, more than 75% found once; its top ten account for roughly a fifth. Sequences were obtained from peripheral blood. These receptors all stem from a human donor in a cohort sampled during active COVID-19.

The count of this clone is one. Relative to the germline gene, one junction end is altered; a read error may explain this. This rearrangement joins TRBV20-1 to TRBJ2-7, with D possibly TRBD2 on 5 matching bases. Germline V gives CDR1 DFQATT, CDR2 SNEGSKA (reference sequence). The CDR3 extends over 11 amino acids. The CDR3 DNA sequence: TGCAGTGCTAGGGGAGAAAACGAGCAATACTTC. Protein product: CSARGENEQYF.

This clone was seen a few times. The rearrangement uses TRBV11-2 and TRBJ1-1; D not certain. Between the trimmed V and J ends, which lost 5 bases and 9 bases, there was a span of 16 bases. This CDR3 spans 13 amino acids. Germline-derived CDR1 and CDR2 are SGHAT and FQNNGV. The CDR3 nucleotides read TGTGCCAGCAGCACCTACTCCGGGTTCAAAGCTTTCTTT. Translating gives CASSTYSGFKAFF. Variable domain in full (rest from reference TRBV11-2 and TRBJ1-1): EAGVAQSPRYKIIEKRQSVAFWCNPISGHATLYWYQQILGQGPKLLIQFQNNGVVDDSQLPKDRFSAERLKGVDSTLKIQPAKLEDSAVYLCASSTYSGFKAFFGQGTRLTVV.

The genes are TRBV18 and TRBJ2-7; TRBD2 matches 9 bases. Germline CDR1 and CDR2: KGHSH and LQKENI. V lost 3 bases and J lost 4; bases outside the gene matches: 4. This CDR3 is built from 14 residues. The DNA for the CDR3 is TGTGCCAGCTCACCCAGCGGGGGGCCTTACGAGCAGTACTTC. It specifies CASSPSGGPYEQYF.

The V call is TRBV6-2 or TRBV6-3, the J call TRBJ2-7; 7 positions match TRBD1. This CDR3 has 14 amino acids. V lost 1 base, J lost 3 bases, and 3 bases stayed unmatched. Germline V gene data show CDR1 as MNHEY and CDR2 as SVGEGT. Here the CDR3 reads CASSYLGQNYEQYF. The CDR3 DNA is TGTGCCAGCAGTTACTTGGGACAGAACTACGAGCAGTACTTC.

This clone was seen a handful of times. This rearrangement joins TRBV5-6 to TRBJ1-1; perhaps TRBD1 as D (5 bases). Trimming stripped 1 base from V and 6 bases from J, with 13 bases between. Germline V gene lookup returns CDR1 SGHDT and CDR2 YYEEEE. The CDR3 is 14 amino acids. Written as DNA, the CDR3 is TGTGCCAGCAGCTTGTCGCCTCACAGGCCTGAAGCTTTCTTT. It translates to CASSLSPHRPEAFF.

V gene TRBV29-1 combines with J gene TRBJ1-1, with D possibly matching TRBD1 (6 bases). CDR3 length equals 15 residues. Germline-derived CDR1 and CDR2 are SQVTM and ANQGSEA. Trimming shortened V by 6 bases and J by 0 bases, and 17 bases separated the two germline ends. The CDR3 sequence is CSVQNRQALNTEAFF. CDR3 nucleotide sequence: TGCAGCGTACAAAACCGACAGGCGTTGAACACTGAAGCTTTCTTT.

This sequence joins TRBV18 and TRBJ2-1; 8 bases align to TRBD2. This CDR3 has 15 amino acids. Trimming cost V 6 bases and J 4 bases; bases outside gene matches: 8. CDR1 and CDR2 from the germline V gene are KGHSH and LQKENI. The CDR3 protein is CASSKVSGTYNEQFF. CDR3 bases: TGTGCCAGCTCCAAGGTTAGCGGGACTTACAATGAGCAGTTCTTC.

This rearrangement joins TRBV4-1 to TRBJ1-2; no clear D. CDR1 and CDR2 (germline): MGHRA, YSYEKL. Trimming left V 4 bases short and J 2 bases short, with 17 bases between. This CDR3 comprises 16 residues. CDR3 region: CASSPEGRAHNYGYTF. The CDR3 nucleotides are TGCGCCAGCAGCCCTGAAGGGAGGGCTCACAACTATGGCTACACCTTC.

This clone occurred a few times. The chain employs TRBV12-3 or TRBV12-4 and TRBJ2-2; D not certain. This CDR3 has 13 residues. V lost 6 bases to trimming and J lost 1 base, with 6 bases between them. This chain's CDR3 is CASSPQNTGELFF. The CDR3 region has the DNA TGTGCCAGCAGCCCCCAGAACACCGGGGAGCTGTTTTTT.

This chain connects TRBV6-2 or TRBV6-3 to TRBJ2-5; 8 nucleotides match TRBD2. The CDR3 spans 16 residues. Germline CDR1 is MNHEY and CDR2 is SVGEGT. The V and J ends lost 2 bases and 3 bases, in that order; junction bases with no gene match: 8. The CDR3 nucleotides read TGTGCCAGCAGTTACACTAGCGGTATCGCGAAAGAGACCCAGTACTTC. Its protein is CASSYTSGIAKETQYF.

The chain joins TRBV30 to TRBJ2-6, with D uncertain. The CDR3 covers 13 residues. Germline loops: CDR1 GTSNPN, CDR2 SVGIG (reference sequence). V was shortened by 1 base and J by 4 bases, with 5 bases between the two germline ends. This CDR3 is CAWSGSGANVLTF. As DNA, the CDR3 is TGTGCCTGGAGTGGGAGCGGGGCCAACGTCCTGACTTTC.

The chain has TRBV12-2 and TRBJ2-1; the table names TRBD1, a call not compared with the DNA. TRBV12-2 constitutes a pseudogene. The CDR3 is made up of 18 amino acids. The CDR3 sequence is CASRFLETVDWTYNEQFF. The CDR3 DNA reads as TGTGCAAGTCGCTTCCTAGAGACAGTAGATTGGACCTACAATGAGCAGTTCTTC.

This clone was detected once. The V gene is TRBV19, the J gene TRBJ1-6; 7 bases fit TRBD1. The J segment lost 0 bases and the V segment lost 11 bases, leaving 13 bases of the junction unmatched. The CDR3 extends over 17 amino acids. Per the germline V gene, CDR1 is LNHDA and CDR2 is SQIVND (reference sequence). The CDR3 is CAGRGTDTSSYNSPLHF. The CDR3 region has the DNA TGTGCCGGCCGTGGGACAGACACCAGCTCCTATAATTCACCCCTCCACTTT.

V usage is TRBV27 and J usage is TRBJ2-1; TRBD1 matches at 8 bases. This CDR3 has 15 amino acids. The germline CDR1 and CDR2 sequences are MNHEY and SMNVEV (reference sequence). The junction had 8 bases not matched to a gene; V was cut back by 3 bases and J by 7 bases. The CDR3 protein is CASSFSGQGLNEQFF. In DNA form, the CDR3 reads TGTGCCAGCAGTTTCTCCGGACAGGGCCTAAATGAGCAGTTCTTC.

The chain carries TRBV4-3 and TRBJ2-1; TRBD2 matches 7 bases. CDR1 is LGHNA and CDR2 is YSLEER in the germline V gene. This CDR3 is 15 amino acids long. The trim removed 0 bases at V and 5 bases at J, leaving 4 bases unmatched. The CDR3 is CASSQELGGNNEQFF. The CDR3 DNA reads as TGCGCCAGCAGCCAAGAATTGGGGGGGAACAATGAGCAGTTCTTC.